This T cell receptor (beta chain) was recorded in a study of beta chain features in type 1 diabetes. Study details: Examination spanned 90 million to 140 million sorted cells from all samples. The study, taken as a whole, reports: Small HLA sub-analyses could not settle whether HLA shapes TCRB rearrangement. The VDJ junctions of type 1 diabetes patients carried fewer insertions and more deletions. Moderate yet significant TCRB CDR3 shortening was seen in Type 1 diabetes patients in all four CD4+ subsets. Naive, central memory and Treg TCRB repertoires appeared more alike in patients than in healthy donors.

Details on this clone: The antigen remains unidentified.

TCRB transcripts that were expressed got sequenced, as all of the isolated RNA had been reverse transcribed. The table came from immunoSEQ multiplex PCR; TCRdb's copy has only in-frame clones and leaves some out. In the table there are tens of thousands of clones, about 64% of which are singletons. V was cut by 4 bases and J by 2 bases, with 18 bases left in between. Per germline, CDR1 KGHSH and CDR2 LQKENI. CDR3 size: 16 residues. The rearrangement uses TRBV18 and TRBJ2-7; maybe TRBD2 (5 bases). The sequenced sample was stem cell memory CD4+ T cells from blood. The clonotype was recovered from a woman aged 30 to 39 with type 1 diabetes. As DNA, the CDR3 is TGTGCCAGCTCACGAAAGCCGCCTAGCAGTACCTACGAGCAGTACTTC. This encodes CASSRKPPSSTYEQYF.